The present TCR beta chain was sequenced within a study of blood T cell repertoires in COVID-19 (dated by TCRdb to the early 2020s). About the investigation overall: Samples from collaborators originated in the United States, Italy and Spain and spanned both the acute and convalescent phases of COVID-19. The prospective study material was composed of cDNA or gDNA derived from T cells, B-cell-depleted T cells, or PBMCs. Deeply sampled blood TCRbeta repertoires from subjects exposed to, actively infected with, or recovered from COVID-19 were included in the dataset. A freely available public database, intended as a resource for researchers studying the immune response to SARS-CoV-2, is where the repertoires were released. The samples were drawn from the first 160 participants of the ongoing ImmuneRACE study and from 1,254 subjects provided by 6 global collaborators. A de-identified subject ID, COVID-19 status, age in years and sex were almost always included in the sample metadata. Where HLA class I and class II types were available, the types were taken from metadata supplied by the sample provider, not from assay-based typing.

Each collaborating institution followed its own protocols to collect whole blood in K2EDTA tubes. For TCRbeta analysis, collaborators shipped samples in one of three forms: frozen whole blood, isolated PBMCs, or DNA extracted from either of those sample types. The CDR3 holds 15 amino acids from the cysteine to the phenylalanine. The retained sequence is limited to the CDR3, 45 bases, with the frame set at the first base. The germline V gene (reference sequence) yields SEHNR for CDR1 and FQNEAQ for CDR2. Here V drops 5 bases and J drops 1 base, and the junction holds 7 bases not matched to any gene. TCRbeta CDR3 regions were amplified from genomic DNA by means of the immunoSEQ Assay, a bias-controlled multiplex PCR. On the authors' methods: Nucleated cell counts per sample were estimated from amplification of reference gene primers within the assay. Sequence reads were collapsed and filtered to measure the absolute abundance of every unique TCRbeta CDR3 rearrangement. Productive Simpson clonality was computed per sample as the square root of Simpson's diversity index over productive rearrangements. In its TCRdb copy, this immuneACCESS table keeps in-frame sequences only and misses some clones. Where compared with another copy, unresolved V genes explain less than half of these, and the others have no known cause. V and J calls and clone size come straight from that table; D and trimming were deduced from the DNA. A total of 28,000 or so clones appear in this sample, 90% of them only once. The ten largest clonotypes hold 6.5% to 8% of the sample.

Comment on this clone: Its antigen has not been determined. Base qualities are not provided; no much larger clone lies one nucleotide away.

The paper as a whole reports these results and caveats: The quantity of clinical and demographic metadata differed by source and by participant and was supplied without curation.

This TCR derives from a human donor in a cohort sampled during active COVID-19. Recombination connected TRBV7-9 to TRBJ1-1; 7 middle bases align to TRBD1. The sequenced sample consisted of peripheral blood. The nucleotide sequence reads as follows: TGTGCCAGCAGCCATACAGGGGTTCCGAACACTGAAGCTTTCTTT. Its amino acids are CASSHTGVPNTEAFF. The full variable domain, with segments outside the CDR3 supplied by the reference TRBV7-9 and TRBJ1-1 proteins, appears as DTGVSQNPRHKITKRGQNVTFRCDPISEHNRLYWYRQTLGQGPEFLTYFQNEAQLEKSRLLSDRFSAERPKGSFSTLEIQRTEQGDSAMYLCASSHTGVPNTEAFFGQGTRLTVV.